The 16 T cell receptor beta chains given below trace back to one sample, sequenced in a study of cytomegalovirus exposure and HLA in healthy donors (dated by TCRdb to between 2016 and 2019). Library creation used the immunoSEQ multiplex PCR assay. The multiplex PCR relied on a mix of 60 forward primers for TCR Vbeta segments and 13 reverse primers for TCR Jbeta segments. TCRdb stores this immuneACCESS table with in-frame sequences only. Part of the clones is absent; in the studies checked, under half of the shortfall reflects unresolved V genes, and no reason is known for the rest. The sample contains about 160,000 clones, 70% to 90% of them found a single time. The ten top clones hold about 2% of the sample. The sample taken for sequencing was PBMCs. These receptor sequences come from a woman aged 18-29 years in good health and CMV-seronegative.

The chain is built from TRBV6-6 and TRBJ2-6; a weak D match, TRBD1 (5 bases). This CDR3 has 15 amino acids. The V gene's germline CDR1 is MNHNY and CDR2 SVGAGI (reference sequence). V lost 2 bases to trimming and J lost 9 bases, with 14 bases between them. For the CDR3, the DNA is TGTGCCAGCAGTTACGTAGGGGATAACAGCAACGTCCTGACTTTC. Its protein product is CASSYVGDNSNVLTF.

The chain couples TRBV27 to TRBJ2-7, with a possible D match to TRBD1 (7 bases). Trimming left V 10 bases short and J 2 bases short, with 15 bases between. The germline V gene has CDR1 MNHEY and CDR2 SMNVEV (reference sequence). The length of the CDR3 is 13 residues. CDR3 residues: CATSGGNTYEQYF. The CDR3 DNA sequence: TGTGCCACCTCAGGGGGGAACACCTACGAGCAGTACTTC.

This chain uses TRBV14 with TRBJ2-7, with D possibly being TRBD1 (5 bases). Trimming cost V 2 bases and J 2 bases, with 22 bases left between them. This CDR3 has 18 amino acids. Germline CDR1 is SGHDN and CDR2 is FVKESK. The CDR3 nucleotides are TGTGCCAGCAGCCAACTCCCGGCGACAATAGTAGGGGCCTACGAGCAGTACTTC. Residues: CASSQLPATIVGAYEQYF. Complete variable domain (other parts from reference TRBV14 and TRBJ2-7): EAGVTQFPSHSVIEKGQTVTLRCDPISGHDNLYWYRRVMGKEIKFLLHFVKESKQDESGMPNNRFLAERTGGTYSTLKVQPAELEDSGVYFCASSQLPATIVGAYEQYFGPGTRLTVT.

DNA for the CDR3: TGTGCCAGCTCATCCCTACAAGAGACCCAGTACTTC. This gives the protein CASSSLQETQYF. V and J are TRBV18 and TRBJ2-5; D unresolved. Trimming shortened V by 5 bases and J by 2 bases, and 6 bases separated the two germline ends. CDR3 size: 12 residues. The germline gives CDR1 KGHSH, CDR2 LQKENI.

CDR3 nucleotides: TGCAGCGTTGAACCTCAACAGGGTCGTGCTAACTATGGCTACACCTTC. Protein sequence: CSVEPQQGRANYGYTF. The chain joins TRBV29-1 to TRBJ1-2; perhaps TRBD1 as D (6 bases). This CDR3 comprises 16 residues. Trimming stripped 2 bases from V and 0 bases from J, with 16 bases between. Germline CDR1 is SQVTM and CDR2 is ANQGSEA.

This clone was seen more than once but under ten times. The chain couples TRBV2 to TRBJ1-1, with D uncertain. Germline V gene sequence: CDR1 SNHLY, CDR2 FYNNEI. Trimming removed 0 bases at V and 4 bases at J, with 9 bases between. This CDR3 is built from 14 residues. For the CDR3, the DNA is TGTGCCAGCAGTGAAGCGCCGAGGAGCACTGAAGCTTTCTTT. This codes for CASSEAPRSTEAFF. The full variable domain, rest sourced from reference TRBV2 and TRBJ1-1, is EPEVTQTPSHQVTQMGQEVILRCVPISNHLYFYWYRQILGQKVEFLVSFYNNEISEKSEIFDDQFSVERPDGSNFTLKIRSTKLEDSAMYFCASSEAPRSTEAFFGQGTRLTVV.

The CDR3 DNA is TGTGCCAGCGATCTAGAAGCAAACACCGGGGAGCTGTTTTTT. Protein: CASDLEANTGELFF. V gene TRBV2 combines with J gene TRBJ2-2; D unclear. V shed 8 bases and J shed 2 bases, with 12 bases lying between them. Germline loops: CDR1 SNHLY, CDR2 FYNNEI. The CDR3 contains 14 residues.

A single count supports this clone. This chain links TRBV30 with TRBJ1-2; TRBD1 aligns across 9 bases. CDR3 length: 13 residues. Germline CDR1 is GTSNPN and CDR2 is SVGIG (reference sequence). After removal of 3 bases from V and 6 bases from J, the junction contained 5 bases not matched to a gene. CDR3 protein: CAWRDRGYDGYTF. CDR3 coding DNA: TGTGCCTGGAGGGACAGGGGCTACGATGGCTACACCTTC.

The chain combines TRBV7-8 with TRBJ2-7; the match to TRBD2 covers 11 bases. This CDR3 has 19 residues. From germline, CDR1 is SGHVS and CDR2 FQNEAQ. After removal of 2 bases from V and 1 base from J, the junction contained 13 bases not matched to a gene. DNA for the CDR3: TGTGCCAGCAGCTTACGCTCCTGGGTGACTAGCGGGGAATCCTACGAGCAGTACTTC. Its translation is CASSLRSWVTSGESYEQYF.

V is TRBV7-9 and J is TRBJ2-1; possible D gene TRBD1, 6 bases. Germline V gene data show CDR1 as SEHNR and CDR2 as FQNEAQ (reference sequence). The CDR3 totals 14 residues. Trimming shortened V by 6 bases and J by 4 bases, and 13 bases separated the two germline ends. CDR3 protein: CASRGDTLYNEQFF. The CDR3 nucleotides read TGTGCCAGCAGGGGGGACACTCTATACAATGAGCAGTTCTTC.

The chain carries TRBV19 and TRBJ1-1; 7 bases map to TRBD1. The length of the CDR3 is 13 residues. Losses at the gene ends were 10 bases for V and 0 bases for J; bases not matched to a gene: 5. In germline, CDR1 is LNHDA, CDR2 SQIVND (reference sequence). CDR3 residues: CATGQEMNTEAFF. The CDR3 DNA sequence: TGTGCCACTGGACAGGAGATGAACACTGAAGCTTTCTTT.

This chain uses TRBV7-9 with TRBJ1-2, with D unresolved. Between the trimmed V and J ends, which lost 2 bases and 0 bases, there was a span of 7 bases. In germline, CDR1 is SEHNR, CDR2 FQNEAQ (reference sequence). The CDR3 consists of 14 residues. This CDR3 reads CASSLTAANYGYTF. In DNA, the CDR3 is TGTGCCAGCAGCTTAACAGCAGCTAACTATGGCTACACCTTC.

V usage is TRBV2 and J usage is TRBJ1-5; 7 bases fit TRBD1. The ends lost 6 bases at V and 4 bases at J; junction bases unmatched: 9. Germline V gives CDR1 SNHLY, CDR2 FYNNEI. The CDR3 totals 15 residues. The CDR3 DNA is TGTGCCAGCAGGATGGACAGGTCCTTTAATCAGCCCCAGCATTTT. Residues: CASRMDRSFNQPQHF.

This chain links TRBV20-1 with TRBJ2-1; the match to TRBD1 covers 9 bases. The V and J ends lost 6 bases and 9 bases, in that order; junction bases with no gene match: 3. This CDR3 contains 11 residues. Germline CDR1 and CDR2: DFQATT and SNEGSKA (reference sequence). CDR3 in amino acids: CSASDRGEQFF. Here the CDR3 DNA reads TGCAGTGCGTCGGACAGGGGTGAGCAGTTCTTC.

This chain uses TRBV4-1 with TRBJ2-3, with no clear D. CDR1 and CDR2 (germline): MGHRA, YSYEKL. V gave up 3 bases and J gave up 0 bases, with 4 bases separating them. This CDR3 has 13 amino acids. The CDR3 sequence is CASSHLSTDTQYF. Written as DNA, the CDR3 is TGCGCCAGCAGCCACCTGAGCACAGATACGCAGTATTTT.

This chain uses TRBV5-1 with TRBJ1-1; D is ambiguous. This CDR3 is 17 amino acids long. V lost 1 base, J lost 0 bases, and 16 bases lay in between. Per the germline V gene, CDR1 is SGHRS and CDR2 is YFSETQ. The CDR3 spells CASSLWAGGRMNTEAFF. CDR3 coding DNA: TGCGCCAGCAGCTTGTGGGCTGGAGGGCGGATGAACACTGAAGCTTTCTTT. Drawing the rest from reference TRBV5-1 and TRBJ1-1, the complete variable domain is KAGVTQTPRYLIKTRGQQVTLSCSPISGHRSVSWYQQTPGQGLQFLFEYFSETQRNKGNFPGRFSGRQFSNSRSEMNVSTLELGDSALYLCASSLWAGGRMNTEAFFGQGTRLTVV.